Shown below are 27 T cell receptor beta chains from a single sample sequenced in a study of identical twins. TCRdb recomputed calls from the 5' RACE reads with MiXCR, one row per CDR3 protein. The table records fewer than 500,000 distinct CDR3 sequences, 13% to 15% of them present only once. These records were also assigned to another study, of yellow fever vaccine responses in identical twins.

The material sequenced was CD4+ T cells sorted from blood. Receptor source: a woman younger than 30 in good health.

There are many counts of this clonotype. CDR3 DNA sequence: TGTGCCAGCACCATACCAGGGGAGAACACTGAAGCTTTCTTT. This translates into CASTIPGENTEAFF. The chain links TRBV12-3 or TRBV12-4 to TRBJ1-1; D possibly corresponds to TRBD1 (6 bases). Trimming shortened V by 7 bases and J by 1 base, and 13 bases separated the two germline ends. This CDR3 contains 14 residues.

This clonotype was counted at least ten times. The V gene is TRBV12-3 or TRBV12-4, the J gene TRBJ2-4, with TRBD2 matching 13 bases. Unmatched junction bases numbered 10, after V lost 5 bases and J lost 3 bases. The CDR3 loop spans 18 amino acids. Here the CDR3 DNA reads TGTGCCAGCAGTCACACTAGCGGGGGGGCCGTGAGCAAAAACATTCAGTACTTC. This gives the protein CASSHTSGGAVSKNIQYF.

A few counts support this clonotype. The rearrangement uses TRBV19 and TRBJ2-2; D is unresolved. V shed 10 bases and J shed 6 bases, with 9 bases lying between them. The CDR3 extends over 11 amino acids. CDR1 and CDR2 (germline): LNHDA, SQIVND (reference sequence). The CDR3 DNA reads as TGTGCCATCCGATGGTCCGGGGAGCTGTTTTTT. Its protein product is CAIRWSGELFF.

The V and J genes are TRBV20-1 and TRBJ2-7; maybe TRBD1 (6 bases). The CDR3 runs 12 residues. Germline loops: CDR1 DFQATT, CDR2 SNEGSKA (reference sequence). V shed 5 bases and J shed 2 bases, with 10 bases lying between them. The CDR3, as DNA: TGCAGTGCTTCAGGGGTTACCTACGAGCAGTACTTC. Translation: CSASGVTYEQYF.

The V and J genes are TRBV5-1 and TRBJ1-6; TRBD1 agrees at 12 bases. J lost 10 bases, V lost 3 bases, and 5 bases had no gene match. This CDR3 spans 15 amino acids. The germline gives CDR1 SGHRS, CDR2 YFSETQ. CDR3 residues: CASSSAGTGGSPLHF. The DNA for the CDR3 is TGCGCCAGCAGCTCTGCCGGGACAGGGGGCTCACCCCTCCACTTT.

In its sample, this clonotype was seen a few times. The V and J genes are TRBV7-9 and TRBJ2-1, with no clear D. From germline, CDR1 is SEHNR and CDR2 FQNEAQ (reference sequence). The length of the CDR3 is 14 residues. Trimming cost V 5 bases and J 7 bases, with 15 bases left between them. CDR3 region: CASSALGRRNEQFF. CDR3 in DNA: TGTGCCAGCAGCGCCTTGGGTCGGCGAAATGAGCAGTTCTTC.

This clonotype has more than one count but fewer than ten. The chain links TRBV7-2 to TRBJ2-1, with D possibly TRBD2 on 5 matching bases. The germline V gene encodes CDR1 SGHTA and CDR2 FQGNSA. V was pared by 5 bases and J by 5 bases, with 13 bases between. CDR3 length: 14 residues. CDR3 bases: TGTGCCAGCAGCCATCCCCTAGCCCACAATGAGCAGTTCTTC. Encoded protein: CASSHPLAHNEQFF.

This clonotype showed up just a few times. The chain joins TRBV6-2 or TRBV6-3 to TRBJ2-7, with D perhaps being TRBD1 or TRBD2 (6 bases each). The V end lost 6 bases, the J end lost 4 bases, and 16 bases lay between the germline ends. Germline-derived CDR1 and CDR2 are MNHEY and SVGEGT. CDR3 length equals 14 residues. The CDR3 sequence: CASRRGGTIYEQYF. The CDR3 DNA reads TGTGCCAGCAGACGAGGGGGGACCATATACGAGCAGTACTTC.

The rearrangement links TRBV4-3 to TRBJ2-3; TRBD2 matches 9 bases. The CDR3 is made up of 17 amino acids. J lost 3 bases, V lost 4 bases, and 11 bases had no gene match. Germline V gives CDR1 LGHNA, CDR2 YSLEER. CDR3 bases: TGCGCCAGCAGCCGAAACCCTAGCGGGGCGAATACAGATACGCAGTATTTT. Residues: CASSRNPSGANTDTQYF.

To note about this clonotype: A junction end diverges from the germline sequence, so it may reflect a read error. The CDR3 spells CASSSTSRATYEQYF. CDR3 nucleotide sequence: TGTGCTAGCAGCTCAACATCCAGGGCGACCTACGAGCAGTACTTC. The genes are TRBV7-7 and TRBJ2-7; tentative D call: TRBD1 (5 bases). Germline-derived CDR1 and CDR2 are SSHAT and FNYEAQ (reference sequence). The CDR3 extends over 15 amino acids.

This clonotype was observed a handful of times. The genes are TRBV3-1 and TRBJ2-5; D gene uncertain. The CDR3 runs 14 residues. Germline CDR1 LGHDT, CDR2 YNNKEL (reference sequence). Deletions cut 2 bases from V and 5 bases from J, with 12 bases between. The CDR3: CASSQPSSFETQYF. CDR3 DNA: TGTGCCAGCAGCCAACCGAGCAGCTTTGAGACCCAGTACTTC.

This clonotype was recorded a few times. The V and J genes are TRBV2 and TRBJ2-3, with unresolved D. V lost 8 bases to trimming and J lost 0 bases, with 6 bases between them. Looked up from germline, CDR1 is SNHLY and CDR2 is FYNNEI. The CDR3 covers 12 residues. The CDR3 nucleotides are TGTGCCAGCGAACAGAGCACAGATACGCAGTATTTT. This gives the protein CASEQSTDTQYF.

V gene TRBV5-6 combines with J gene TRBJ2-5; the D gene is possibly TRBD1 (5 bases). Trimming cost V 4 bases and J 5 bases, with 12 bases left between them. Germline V gene lookup returns CDR1 SGHDT and CDR2 YYEEEE. This CDR3 has 13 amino acids. The CDR3 sequence: CASSHDRSETQYF. CDR3 nucleotides: TGTGCCAGCAGCCATGACAGATCGGAGACCCAGTACTTC.

Many counts were recorded for this clonotype. V and J are TRBV29-1 and TRBJ2-5; possible D gene TRBD1, 6 bases. Germline V CDR1 and CDR2: SQVTM, ANQGSEA. V was cut by 7 bases and J by 0 bases, with 12 bases left in between. The CDR3 runs 13 residues. Written as DNA, the CDR3 is TGCAGCGGGGACACCCCTAACCAAGAGACCCAGTACTTC. Encoded protein: CSGDTPNQETQYF. The variable domain in full, with the rest retrieved from reference TRBV29-1 and TRBJ2-5, is SAVISQKPSRDICQRGTSLTIQCQVDSQVTMMFWYRQQPGQSLTLIATANQGSEATYESGFVIDKFPISRPNLTFSTLTVSNMSPEDSSIYLCSGDTPNQETQYFGPGTRLLVL.

V is TRBV28 and J is TRBJ2-5, with 7 bases matching TRBD1. The CDR3 has 14 residues. Germline V gives CDR1 MDHEN, CDR2 SYDVKM. Losses at the gene ends were 5 bases for V and 2 bases for J; bases not matched to a gene: 5. The CDR3 loop reads CASSRTGEQETQYF. The CDR3 region has the DNA TGTGCCAGCAGTAGGACAGGAGAACAAGAGACCCAGTACTTC.

The sample holds many counts of this clonotype. The chain carries TRBV7-9 and TRBJ2-7, with D possibly matching TRBD1 (6 bases). V was clipped by 2 bases and J by 5 bases, with 10 bases between them. From germline, CDR1 is SEHNR and CDR2 FQNEAQ (reference sequence). The CDR3 covers 13 residues. The DNA for the CDR3 is TGTGCCAGCAGCTTAATCCAGGGGAACGAGCAGTACTTC. Translated, it gives CASSLIQGNEQYF.

This clonotype has only a few counts. V is TRBV11-2 and J is TRBJ2-3; D possibly corresponds to TRBD2 (5 bases). The CDR3 is made up of 14 amino acids. Germline assignment: CDR1 SGHAT and CDR2 FQNNGV. V lost 3 bases, J lost 3 bases, and 10 bases lay in between. The CDR3 here is CASSFTSPTDTQYF. Written as DNA, the CDR3 is TGTGCCAGCAGCTTTACTAGTCCAACAGATACGCAGTATTTT.

This clonotype was detected ten times or more. J is TRBJ2-1 and V is TRBV5-1, with TRBD2 matching over 11 bases. The CDR3 contains 15 residues. V trimming: 0 bases; J trimming: 4 bases; junction bases outside the gene matches: 0. Germline assignment: CDR1 SGHRS and CDR2 YFSETQ. CDR3 sequence reads: CASSLVAGGYNEQFF. The CDR3, as DNA: TGCGCCAGCAGCTTGGTAGCGGGGGGGTACAATGAGCAGTTCTTC.

Ten or more counts support this clonotype. The rearrangement links TRBV12-3 or TRBV12-4 to TRBJ2-7; TRBD2 is a possible D gene (6 bases). Trimming left V 5 bases short and J 4 bases short, with 15 bases between. This CDR3 spans 14 amino acids. CDR3 residues: CASSVGGNSYEQYF. DNA of the CDR3: TGTGCCAGCAGTGTAGGAGGGAATTCGTACGAGCAGTACTTC.

This clonotype was seen a few times. As DNA, the CDR3 is TGTGCCAGCAGTTATAGCTCGGGTCTGGAAGCTTTCTTT. Its protein is CASSYSSGLEAFF. The chain is built from TRBV7-2 and TRBJ1-1; D ambiguous. The CDR3 extends over 13 amino acids. Germline-derived CDR1 and CDR2 are SGHTA and FQGNSA. Trimming left V 6 bases short and J 8 bases short, with 16 bases between.

This chain connects TRBV15 to TRBJ2-5; 10 bases agree with TRBD2. This CDR3 is built from 16 residues. The germline V gene has CDR1 LNHNV and CDR2 YYDKDF (reference sequence). V lost 3 bases to trimming and J lost 5 bases; unmatched junction nucleotides: 9. CDR3 sequence reads: CATSSIRSGRRETQYF. For the CDR3, the DNA is TGTGCCACCAGCAGCATCCGTAGCGGGAGGAGGGAGACCCAGTACTTC.

This chain uses TRBV4-1 with TRBJ2-7; 10 positions agree with TRBD2. Germline CDR1 and CDR2: MGHRA and YSYEKL. The junction had 6 bases not matched to a gene; V was cut back by 0 bases and J by 4 bases. The CDR3 has 16 amino acids. CDR3 bases: TGCGCCAGCAGCCAAGATCTGCCTAGCGGGGGATACGAGCAGTACTTC. This codes for CASSQDLPSGGYEQYF.

The V gene is TRBV7-2, the J gene TRBJ2-1; 7 positions match TRBD2. The CDR3 has 15 residues. CDR1 is SGHTA, CDR2 FQGNSA, per germline. V dropped 5 bases and J dropped 6; count of bases not matched to a gene: 10. The CDR3 sequence is CASSPGGAGLNEQFF. CDR3 nucleotides: TGTGCCAGCAGCCCCGGGGGAGCGGGACTCAATGAGCAGTTCTTC.

V gene TRBV6-5 combines with J gene TRBJ2-2; possibly TRBD1 for D (6 bases). The CDR3 extends over 15 amino acids. The V end lost 4 bases, the J end lost 2 bases, and 11 bases lay between the germline ends. Per the germline V gene, CDR1 is MNHEY and CDR2 is SVGAGI. The CDR3 sequence is CASSWLQGNTGELFF. In DNA form, the CDR3 reads TGTGCCAGCAGTTGGCTACAGGGCAACACCGGGGAGCTGTTTTTT.

This clonotype was found a few times. The V and J genes are TRBV20-1 and TRBJ1-3; no reliable D call. The CDR3 runs to 15 residues. V lost 3 bases and J 2 bases, leaving 14 bases between the germline ends. CDR1 and CDR2 (germline): DFQATT, SNEGSKA (reference sequence). The CDR3 DNA is TGCAGTGCTAGGGTTCGGCAGTCCCCTGGAAACACCATATATTTT. The encoded protein is CSARVRQSPGNTIYF.

This clonotype was seen only a few times. V is TRBV11-2 and J is TRBJ2-1; 14 positions agree with TRBD2. Trimming removed 5 bases from V and 4 bases from J; junction bases left unmatched: 7. The germline CDR1 and CDR2 sequences are SGHAT and FQNNGV. CDR3 length: 17 amino acids. The CDR3 loop is CASSPPTSGRGYNEQFF. The CDR3 region has the DNA TGTGCCAGCAGCCCCCCGACTAGCGGGAGGGGATACAATGAGCAGTTCTTC.

This chain joins TRBV6-4 and TRBJ2-1; 7 bases line up with TRBD1. Looked up from germline, CDR1 is MRHNA and CDR2 is SNTAGT. The CDR3 contains 13 residues. V shed 5 bases and J 7 bases; nucleotides not matched to a gene: 5. The CDR3 DNA reads TGTGCCAGCAGTAATAAGGGGGCGAATGAGCAGTTCTTC. Its protein is CASSNKGANEQFF.